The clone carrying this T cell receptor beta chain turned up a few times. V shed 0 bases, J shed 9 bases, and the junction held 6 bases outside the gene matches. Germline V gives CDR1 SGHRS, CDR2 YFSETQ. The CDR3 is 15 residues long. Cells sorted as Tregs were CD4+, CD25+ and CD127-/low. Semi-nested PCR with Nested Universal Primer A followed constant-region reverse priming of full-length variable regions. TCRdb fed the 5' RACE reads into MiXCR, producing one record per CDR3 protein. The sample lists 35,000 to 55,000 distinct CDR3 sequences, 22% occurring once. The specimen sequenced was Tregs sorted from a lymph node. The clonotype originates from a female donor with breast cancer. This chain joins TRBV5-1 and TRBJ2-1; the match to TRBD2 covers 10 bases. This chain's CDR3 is CASSLAERGGGEQFF. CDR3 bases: TGCGCCAGCAGCTTGGCCGAGCGGGGGGGCGGTGAGCAGTTCTTC.